Following are 19 T cell receptor beta chains from one sample sequenced in a study of sequential checkpoint blockade in melanoma. Produced via immunoSEQ multiplex PCR; TCRdb's table is partial and in-frame only. The sample has more than 4,000 clones, over 30% seen once; the top ten hold about an eighth. This sample's treatment: randomized to nivolumab then ipilimumab (arm A) or the reverse (arm B). Sequenced here: tumor tissue (inferred from file names), sampled from a patient given nivolumab and ipilimumab in sequence. The source of these receptors is a human donor with melanoma.

In this sample, this clone turned up a few times. V is TRBV9 and J is TRBJ1-2; the D gene is possibly TRBD1 (5 bases). Trimming cost V 0 bases and J 6 bases, with 12 bases left between them. Germline CDR1 and CDR2: SGDLS and YYNGEE. The CDR3 spans 14 residues. The CDR3: CASSVAVGGDGYTF. The CDR3 DNA is TGTGCCAGCAGCGTAGCAGTGGGGGGAGATGGCTACACCTTC.

The chain joins TRBV9 to TRBJ1-5, with D unclear. There are 15 residues in the CDR3. Germline lookup yields CDR1 SGDLS and CDR2 YYNGEE. V lost 4 bases to trimming and J lost 0 bases, with 11 bases between them. The CDR3 here is CASSLYGDSNQPQHF. CDR3 sequence (DNA): TGTGCCAGCAGCTTATATGGGGATAGCAATCAGCCCCAGCATTTT.

This chain joins TRBV6-8 and TRBJ1-1, with D possibly matching TRBD1 (5 bases). The germline gives CDR1 MNHGY, CDR2 SAAAGT. V gave up 5 bases and J gave up 3 bases, with 13 bases separating them. This CDR3 has 14 amino acids. CDR3 amino acids: CASSARTPYTEAFF. The CDR3 DNA is TGTGCCAGCAGTGCCCGGACACCATACACTGAAGCTTTCTTT.

This clone was observed a handful of times. The CDR3 loop is CASTPSRDREAFF. The DNA for the CDR3 is TGTGCCAGCACCCCCTCACGAGACCGCGAAGCTTTCTTT. The chain uses TRBV6-8 and TRBJ1-1; no clear D gene. The CDR3 contains 13 residues. Germline V CDR1 and CDR2: MNHGY, SAAAGT. Trimming pared 7 bases from V and 8 bases from J, leaving 17 bases between.

The sample holds a few counts of this clone. The chain joins TRBV7-6 to TRBJ1-4; D perhaps matches TRBD1 (5 bases). V lost 3 bases to trimming and J lost 2 bases, with 13 bases between them. The CDR3 is 16 amino acids. Germline CDR1 and CDR2: SGHVS and FNYEAQ. The CDR3 protein is CASSLGQGGTNEKLFF. The CDR3 DNA is TGTGCCAGCAGCTTGGGGCAGGGTGGGACTAATGAAAAACTGTTTTTT.

This chain joins TRBV29-1 and TRBJ1-2, with D tentatively TRBD1 (6 bases). The CDR3 contains 14 residues. Trimming stripped 6 bases from V and 0 bases from J, with 14 bases between. CDR1 and CDR2 from the germline V gene are SQVTM and ANQGSEA. The chain's CDR3 is CSVRGGHANYGYTF. The CDR3 DNA follows: TGCAGCGTCCGTGGGGGGCACGCTAACTATGGCTACACCTTC.

This sequence joins TRBV18 and TRBJ1-5, with 8 bases that match TRBD1. Germline-derived CDR1 and CDR2 are KGHSH and LQKENI. CDR3 length: 15 amino acids. Unmatched junction bases numbered 5, after V lost 4 bases and J lost 3 bases. CDR3 sequence reads: CASSLGQGDNQPQHF. DNA of the CDR3: TGTGCCAGCTCACTCGGACAGGGTGACAATCAGCCCCAGCATTTT.

This clone showed up many times. V and J are TRBV6-8 and TRBJ2-3; maybe TRBD1 (5 bases). This CDR3 spans 16 amino acids. V was pared by 5 bases and J by 6 bases, with 21 bases between. Germline V gene sequence: CDR1 MNHGY, CDR2 SAAAGT. Here the CDR3 DNA reads TGTGCCAGCAGTACCCGGACGGGTCAAGCAGGGGATACGCAGTATTTT. This codes for CASSTRTGQAGDTQYF.

This rearrangement joins TRBV11-3 to TRBJ1-1; D uncertain. Germline V lookup: CDR1 SGHNT, CDR2 YENEEA. CDR3 size: 15 residues. V was pared by 1 base and J by 0 bases, with 9 bases between. The CDR3 loop reads CASSLGSRMNTEAFF. CDR3 in DNA: TGTGCCAGCAGCTTAGGTTCCAGAATGAACACTGAAGCTTTCTTT.

The V call is TRBV5-1, the J call TRBJ2-3; 10 bases are a match to TRBD2. The CDR3 runs 15 residues. Looked up from germline, CDR1 is SGHRS and CDR2 is YFSETQ. J gave up 4 bases and V 4 bases, and 6 bases lay outside the gene matches. The CDR3 sequence is CASSIGTSESDTQYF. The CDR3 nucleotides are TGCGCCAGCAGCATCGGGACTAGCGAATCAGATACGCAGTATTTT.

This clone was detected a few times. The CDR3 region is CASSYGIEAFF. The CDR3 DNA sequence: TGTGCCAGCAGTTATGGGATTGAAGCTTTCTTT. The chain couples TRBV6-7 to TRBJ1-1; the D is unclear. TRBV6-7 is an ORF for which the function is uncertain. With 3 bases removed from V and 7 bases from J, the gap between germline ends came to 6 bases. This CDR3 has 11 amino acids.

V and J are TRBV11-3 and TRBJ2-7; D gene uncertain. The germline V gene has CDR1 SGHNT and CDR2 YENEEA. With 1 base removed from V and 5 bases from J, the gap between germline ends came to 12 bases. This CDR3 region has 14 residues. The CDR3 nucleotides are TGTGCCAGCAGCTTAGTCCAGCTTGGACACGAGCAGTACTTC. It encodes CASSLVQLGHEQYF.

By share of the sample, this clone is medium-sized. V usage is TRBV11-3 and J usage is TRBJ1-1; perhaps TRBD1 as D (5 bases). Germline V gene data show CDR1 as SGHNT and CDR2 as YENEEA. The V and J ends lost 5 bases and 0 bases respectively, with 13 bases between them. This CDR3 is 15 amino acids long. CDR3 sequence reads: CASSQSDSLNTEAFF. Here the CDR3 DNA reads TGTGCCAGCAGCCAATCAGACAGTTTGAACACTGAAGCTTTCTTT.

The V and J genes are TRBV5-1 and TRBJ1-3, with 8 bases matching TRBD1. Looked up from germline, CDR1 is SGHRS and CDR2 is YFSETQ. The CDR3 is 14 residues long. Unmatched junction bases numbered 3, after V lost 3 bases and J lost 4 bases. The CDR3 bases are TGCGCCAGCAGCTCCTGGACAGGGGGAAACACCATATATTTT. Protein product: CASSSWTGGNTIYF.

This clone is medium-sized in the sample. This chain uses TRBV11-3 with TRBJ2-5; either TRBD1 or TRBD2 may fit D (5 bases each). The length of the CDR3 is 14 residues. The V end was cut by 2 bases, the J end by 7 bases, with 14 bases between. Germline CDR1 is SGHNT and CDR2 is YENEEA. The DNA of the CDR3 is TGTGCCAGCAGCTTAACCGGGACCGCCGGGACCCAGTACTTC. Its protein product is CASSLTGTAGTQYF.

Within the sample, this clone is medium-sized. The chain carries TRBV6-8 and TRBJ1-5; D not certain. This CDR3 has 16 amino acids. CDR1 MNHGY and CDR2 SAAAGT come from the germline V gene. V gave up 2 bases and J gave up 1 base, with 12 bases separating them. The CDR3 DNA follows: TGTGCCAGCAGTTACCGGGCCACGGAAAGCAATCAGCCCCAGCATTTT. Amino acids: CASSYRATESNQPQHF.

V usage is TRBV13 and J usage is TRBJ2-7, with 11 bases matching TRBD1. CDR3 length equals 15 residues. Germline CDR1 PRHDT, CDR2 FYEKMQ (reference sequence). V shed 4 bases, J shed 4 bases, and the junction held 6 bases outside the gene matches. CDR3 nucleotide sequence: TGTGCCAGCAGCTACGGACAGGGGGCTTTATACGAGCAGTACTTC. Its translation: CASSYGQGALYEQYF.

This chain uses TRBV6-8 with TRBJ2-1; perhaps D is TRBD1 or TRBD2 (5 bases each). V lost 10 bases and J 6 bases, leaving 16 bases between the germline ends. The CDR3 has 13 residues. Germline V gives CDR1 MNHGY, CDR2 SAAAGT. The CDR3 reads CAIGAKVVNEQFF. The CDR3 DNA reads as TGTGCCATCGGGGCGAAAGTCGTCAATGAGCAGTTCTTC.

By frequency in the sample, this clone is medium-sized. The gene calls are TRBV6-8 and TRBJ2-5, with a tentative D call TRBD2 (5 bases). CDR1 is MNHGY, CDR2 SAAAGT, per germline. This CDR3 contains 14 residues. V lost 5 bases and J lost 1, with 11 bases in between. The DNA of the CDR3 is TGTGCCAGCAGTGACCGGGAAACCCAAGAGACCCAGTACTTC. Its translation is CASSDRETQETQYF.